This TCR beta chain was sequenced during a study of siplizumab effects on memory and regulatory T cells. Germline CDR1 and CDR2: MDHEN and SYDVKM. The CDR3 runs to 13 residues. Trimming shortened V by 5 bases and J by 5 bases, and 12 bases separated the two germline ends. The data were produced by immunoSEQ multiplex PCR, yet TCRdb's version contains in-frame clones alone and is incomplete. The sample has approximately 100,000 clones, 94% seen once; the top ten hold around 0.6%. This clone was picked up one time. This rearrangement joins TRBV28 to TRBJ2-5; D possibly corresponds to TRBD1 (6 bases). What was sequenced was Tregs sorted from blood. The TCR comes from a human donor in good health. DNA of the CDR3: TGTGCCAGCAGTCAACAGGGTACGGAGACCCAGTACTTC. Translating it yields CASSQQGTETQYF.